Listed here are 20 T cell receptor beta chains from one sample, sequenced in a study of blood T cells in healthy people across ages. The second PCR ran about 6 to 11 cycles with a sample-barcoded 5' primer and J-beta primers. TCRdb reprocessed the 5' RACE reads with MiXCR, giving one entry per CDR3 protein. Here the sample spans about 1.1 million distinct CDR3 sequences, less than 45% being singletons. The sample comprised blood. The receptors derive from a man younger than 30 in good health.

This clonotype was seen a few times. The chain uses TRBV20-1 and TRBJ2-4; 10 nucleotides agree with TRBD1. J lost 8 bases, V lost 5 bases, and 6 bases had no gene match. The CDR3 covers 13 residues. Germline CDR1 DFQATT, CDR2 SNEGSKA (reference sequence). The CDR3 DNA reads TGCAGTGCTGGACAGGGGGGTAAACACATTCAGTACTTC. It codes for CSAGQGGKHIQYF.

This clonotype was detected only a few times. The V and J genes are TRBV11-2 and TRBJ2-5; 10 nucleotides match TRBD2. Trimming at V came to 5 bases and at J to 1 base, leaving 10 bases not matched to a gene. This CDR3 comprises 17 residues. Germline V gene lookup returns CDR1 SGHAT and CDR2 FQNNGV. The DNA of the CDR3 is TGTGCCAGCAGCCGGATAACTAGCGGGGTTATCCAAGAGACCCAGTACTTC. Its translation is CASSRITSGVIQETQYF. The full variable domain, in which reference TRBV11-2 and TRBJ2-5 provide the parts outside the CDR3, is EAGVAQSPRYKIIEKRQSVAFWCNPISGHATLYWYQQILGQGPKLLIQFQNNGVVDDSQLPKDRFSAERLKGVDSTLKIQPAKLEDSAVYLCASSRITSGVIQETQYFGPGTRLLVL.

V gene TRBV20-1 combines with J gene TRBJ2-1; no firm D call. Trimming left V 0 bases short and J 9 bases short, with 12 bases between. Germline CDR1 is DFQATT and CDR2 is SNEGSKA (reference sequence). The CDR3 runs 13 residues. The CDR3 region is CSARDLANVEQFF. In nucleotides, the CDR3 is TGCAGTGCTAGAGATTTGGCTAACGTTGAGCAGTTCTTC.

Of note for this clonotype: A much more abundant neighbour one base away suggests this may be a read error. The chain joins TRBV6-6 to TRBJ2-5; possibly TRBD1 for D (6 bases). The V end was cut by 7 bases, the J end by 11 bases, with 23 bases between. The CDR3 is 14 residues long. Germline V gene data show CDR1 as MNHNY and CDR2 as SVGAGI (reference sequence). For the CDR3, the DNA is TGTGCCAGCAACCACGGGACAAGTCTGGATGAGCAGTACTTC. Its protein product is CASNHGTSLDEQYF.

The V and J genes are TRBV6-1 and TRBJ1-6; no clear D. CDR3 length: 14 residues. The germline V gene has CDR1 MNHNS and CDR2 SASEGT. Trimming left V 2 bases short and J 13 bases short, with 15 bases between. CDR3 nucleotides: TGTGCCAGCAGTGAAATCTTACAGCAGGAGCCCCTCCACTTT. Protein sequence: CASSEILQQEPLHF.

This clonotype was detected only a few times. This rearrangement joins TRBV2 to TRBJ2-1, with D unresolved. Germline V gene data show CDR1 as SNHLY and CDR2 as FYNNEI. V gave up 6 bases and J gave up 4 bases, with 7 bases separating them. The CDR3 covers 12 residues. CDR3 in amino acids: CASRFGYNEQFF. The CDR3 DNA reads TGTGCCAGCAGGTTCGGGTACAATGAGCAGTTCTTC.

J is TRBJ2-5 and V is TRBV7-9; TRBD2 matches 8 bases. The length of the CDR3 is 15 residues. The V segment lost 6 bases and the J segment 11 bases; nucleotides outside the gene matches: 17. Germline CDR1 SEHNR, CDR2 FQNEAQ (reference sequence). CDR3 protein: CASSLPGLVGDEQYF. The CDR3 coding sequence is TGTGCCAGCAGTCTACCGGGACTAGTGGGGGATGAGCAGTACTTC. The full variable domain, with the rest looked up from reference TRBV7-9 and TRBJ2-5, is DTGVSQNPRHKITKRGQNVTFRCDPISEHNRLYWYRQTLGQGPEFLTYFQNEAQLEKSRLLSDRFSAERPKGSFSTLEIQRTEQGDSAMYLCASSLPGLVGDEQYFGPGTRLLVL.

The chain uses TRBV12-3 or TRBV12-4 and TRBJ1-2; 8 bases agree with TRBD1. The V segment lost 2 bases and the J segment 5 bases; nucleotides outside the gene matches: 7. This CDR3 has 15 residues. CDR3 in amino acids: CASSLSSGGGYGYTF. The CDR3 DNA reads TGTGCCAGCAGTTTATCGTCAGGGGGCGGTTATGGCTACACCTTC.

In its sample, this clonotype was seen a few times. V gene TRBV27 combines with J gene TRBJ1-1; weak D call: TRBD1 (6 bases). The CDR3 extends over 15 amino acids. The germline V gene has CDR1 MNHEY and CDR2 SMNVEV (reference sequence). Trimming removed 10 bases from V and 5 bases from J, with 23 bases in between. DNA for the CDR3: TGTGCCACCCAGAAAGGATCCAGGGGATTGACTGAAGCTTTCTTT. It translates to CATQKGSRGLTEAFF.

This clonotype has a handful of counts. CDR3 region: CASNRASDSPLHF. In nucleotides, the CDR3 is TGTGCCAGCAATCGGGCCAGTGATTCACCCCTCCACTTT. The chain is built from TRBV6-5 and TRBJ1-6, with D unclear. CDR3 length equals 13 residues. From germline, CDR1 is MNHEY and CDR2 SVGAGI. Trimming cost V 7 bases and J 8 bases, with 12 bases left between them.

The chain employs TRBV20-1 and TRBJ1-1, with D unclear. In germline, CDR1 is DFQATT, CDR2 SNEGSKA (reference sequence). The CDR3 is made up of 12 amino acids. Trimming took 3 bases from V and 1 from J, leaving 6 bases between them. The DNA of the CDR3 is TGCAGTGCTAGTTTCGGGAACACTGAAGCTTTCTTT. This gives the protein CSASFGNTEAFF.

The gene calls are TRBV30 and TRBJ1-2; D is ambiguous. V dropped 2 bases and J dropped 0 bases, with 7 bases sitting between them. Germline-derived CDR1 and CDR2 are GTSNPN and SVGIG (reference sequence). The CDR3 runs 13 residues. CDR3 bases: TGTGCCTGGAGTTTCAGCTCTAACTATGGCTACACCTTC. The encoded protein is CAWSFSSNYGYTF.

A note on this clonotype: A junction end diverges from the germline sequence, so it may reflect a read error. The V call is TRBV27, the J call TRBJ2-1; TRBD2 aligns across 13 bases. Germline V CDR1 and CDR2: MNHEY, SMNVEV (reference sequence). CDR3 size: 19 residues. CDR3 loop: CASSLVGTSGEPSYNGQFF. In DNA, the CDR3 is TGTGCCAGCAGTTTAGTAGGGACTAGCGGGGAACCCTCCTACAATGGGCAGTTCTTC.

The chain is built from TRBV6-4 and TRBJ2-1, with D possibly being TRBD1 (6 bases). From germline, CDR1 is MRHNA and CDR2 SNTAGT. The CDR3 is 14 amino acids. V was pared by 2 bases and J by 8 bases, with 13 bases between. CDR3 DNA: TGTGCCAGCAGTGACGCCGGCAGGGGCGATGAGCAGTTCTTC. Its translation: CASSDAGRGDEQFF.

A few counts support this clonotype. The V call is TRBV14, the J call TRBJ1-2; no clear D. Germline V gives CDR1 SGHDN, CDR2 FVKESK. This CDR3 region has 13 residues. The V end was cut by 6 bases, the J end by 8 bases, with 16 bases between. The CDR3 sequence is CASSPSTGGGYTF. The DNA of the CDR3 is TGTGCCAGCAGTCCTTCGACGGGCGGAGGCTACACCTTC.

This clonotype was detected only once. The chain couples TRBV24-1 to TRBJ2-2, with 7 bases that match TRBD1. From germline, CDR1 is KGHDR and CDR2 SFDVKD. The CDR3 is 16 residues long. With V trimmed by 5 bases and J by 1 base, 6 bases remained unmatched. The CDR3, as DNA: TGTGCCACCAGTGGCACCGGGACAGAGAACACCGGGGAGCTGTTTTTT. As protein: CATSGTGTENTGELFF.

In regard to this clonotype: A junction boundary mismatches the germline segment, possibly from a read error. The V and J genes are TRBV20-1 and TRBJ2-3; 10 bases are a match to TRBD2. The CDR3 consists of 17 residues. Looked up from germline, CDR1 is DFQATT and CDR2 is SNEGSKA (reference sequence). The CDR3 coding sequence is TGTAGTGCTAGTCGGGCTACTAGCGGGGCAGACACAGATACGCAGTATTTT. This sequence encodes CSASRATSGADTDTQYF.

The sample holds a few counts of this clonotype. The rearrangement joins TRBV7-8 to TRBJ2-1, with D unresolved. Deletions cut 6 bases from V and 5 bases from J, with 14 bases between. Germline CDR1 and CDR2: SGHVS and FQNEAQ. This CDR3 comprises 14 residues. CDR3 sequence reads: CASRGRMNDNEQFF. CDR3 nucleotide sequence: TGTGCCAGCAGGGGCAGAATGAACGACAATGAGCAGTTCTTC.

Points on this clonotype: One end of the junction varies from germline; a read error may be responsible. The CDR3 sequence: CASSGGYDYTF. As DNA, the CDR3 is TGTGCCAGCAGCGGAGGATATGACTACACCTTC. The gene calls are TRBV9 and TRBJ1-2; no reliable D call. Germline V gives CDR1 SGDLS, CDR2 YYNGEE. The CDR3 totals 11 residues.

This clonotype was counted between two and nine times. This chain connects TRBV7-6 to TRBJ1-2, with D uncertain. V was pared by 4 bases and J by 8 bases, with 11 bases between. Germline V gene lookup returns CDR1 SGHVS and CDR2 FNYEAQ. The length of the CDR3 is 12 residues. In DNA form, the CDR3 reads TGTGCCAGCAGCTCCCCTATGGGAGGCTACACCTTC. Translated: CASSSPMGGYTF.